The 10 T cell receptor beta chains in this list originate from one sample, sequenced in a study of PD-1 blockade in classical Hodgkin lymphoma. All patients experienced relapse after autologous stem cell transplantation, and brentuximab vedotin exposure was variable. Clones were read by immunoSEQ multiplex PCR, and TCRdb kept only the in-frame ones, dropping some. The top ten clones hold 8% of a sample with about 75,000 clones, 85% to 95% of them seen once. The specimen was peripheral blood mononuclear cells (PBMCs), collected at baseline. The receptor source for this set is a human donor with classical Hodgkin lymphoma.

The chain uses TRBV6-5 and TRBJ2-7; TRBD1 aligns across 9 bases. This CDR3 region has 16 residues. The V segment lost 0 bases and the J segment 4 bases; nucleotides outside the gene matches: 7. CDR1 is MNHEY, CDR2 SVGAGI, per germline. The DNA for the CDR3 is TGTGCCAGCAGTTACTCTGGAACAGGGGGCTGGTACGAGCAGTACTTC. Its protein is CASSYSGTGGWYEQYF.

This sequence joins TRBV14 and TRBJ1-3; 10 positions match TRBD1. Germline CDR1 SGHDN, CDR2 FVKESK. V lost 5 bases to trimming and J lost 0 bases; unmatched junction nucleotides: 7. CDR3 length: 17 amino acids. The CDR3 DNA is TGTGCCAGCAGCTTCGACAGGGGGCTCCCCTCTGGAAACACCATATATTTT. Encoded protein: CASSFDRGLPSGNTIYF.

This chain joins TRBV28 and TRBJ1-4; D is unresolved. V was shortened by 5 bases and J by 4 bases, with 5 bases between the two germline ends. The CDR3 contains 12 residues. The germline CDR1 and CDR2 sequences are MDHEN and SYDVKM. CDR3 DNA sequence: TGTGCCAGCAGTCCTTTTAATGAAAAACTGTTTTTT. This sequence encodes CASSPFNEKLFF. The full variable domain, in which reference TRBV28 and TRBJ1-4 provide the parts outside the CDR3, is DVKVTQSSRYLVKRTGEKVFLECVQDMDHENMFWYRQDPGLGLRLIYFSYDVKMKEKGDIPEGYSVSREKKERFSLILESASTNQTSMYLCASSPFNEKLFFGSGTQLSVL.

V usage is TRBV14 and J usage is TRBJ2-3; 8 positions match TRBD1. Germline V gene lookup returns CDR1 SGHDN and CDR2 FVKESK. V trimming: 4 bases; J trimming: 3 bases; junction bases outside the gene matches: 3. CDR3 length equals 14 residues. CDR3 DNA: TGTGCCAGCAGCCTCTGGACAGGGACAGATACGCAGTATTTT. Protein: CASSLWTGTDTQYF.

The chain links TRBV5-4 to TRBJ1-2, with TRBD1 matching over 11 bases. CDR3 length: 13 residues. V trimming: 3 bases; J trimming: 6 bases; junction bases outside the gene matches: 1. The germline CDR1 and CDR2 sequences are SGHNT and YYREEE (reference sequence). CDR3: CASSWTGGDGYTF. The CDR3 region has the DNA TGTGCCAGCAGCTGGACAGGGGGCGATGGCTACACCTTC.

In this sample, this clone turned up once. The CDR3 region is CASSPGLAGDLSYNEQFF. The CDR3 DNA is TGTGCCAGCAGTCCCGGACTAGCGGGAGACCTCTCCTACAATGAGCAGTTCTTC. The genes are TRBV27 and TRBJ2-1, with TRBD2 matching 13 bases. J gave up 0 bases and V 5 bases, and 7 bases lay outside the gene matches. Looked up from germline, CDR1 is MNHEY and CDR2 is SMNVEV (reference sequence). CDR3 length equals 18 residues.

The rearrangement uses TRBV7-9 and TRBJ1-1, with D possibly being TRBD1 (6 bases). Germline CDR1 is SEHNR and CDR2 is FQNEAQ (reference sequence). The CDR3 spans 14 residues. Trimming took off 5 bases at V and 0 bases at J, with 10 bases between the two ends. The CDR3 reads CASSLGGLNTEAFF. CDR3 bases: TGTGCCAGCAGCCTAGGGGGATTGAACACTGAAGCTTTCTTT.

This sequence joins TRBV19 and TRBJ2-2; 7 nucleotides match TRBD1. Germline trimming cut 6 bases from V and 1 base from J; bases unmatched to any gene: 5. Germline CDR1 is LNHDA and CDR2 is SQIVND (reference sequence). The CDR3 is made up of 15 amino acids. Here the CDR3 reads CASRRDRLNTGELFF. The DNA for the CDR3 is TGTGCCAGTAGACGGGACAGACTGAACACCGGGGAGCTGTTTTTT.

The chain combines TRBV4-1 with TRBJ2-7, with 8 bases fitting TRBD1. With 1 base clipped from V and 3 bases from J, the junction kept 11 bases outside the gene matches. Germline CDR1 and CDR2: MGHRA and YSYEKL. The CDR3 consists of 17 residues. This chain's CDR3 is CASSQADTTGGFYEQYF. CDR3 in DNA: TGCGCCAGCAGCCAAGCGGATACTACAGGGGGATTCTACGAGCAGTACTTC.

CDR3 amino acids: CASTFGGSNQPQHF. Written as DNA, the CDR3 is TGTGCCAGCACTTTTGGGGGATCCAATCAGCCCCAGCATTTT. The gene calls are TRBV28 and TRBJ1-5, with D perhaps matching TRBD1 (5 bases). CDR3 length: 14 amino acids. CDR1 and CDR2 from the germline V gene are MDHEN and SYDVKM. Trimming stripped 7 bases from V and 3 bases from J, with 13 bases between.